The 19 T cell receptor beta chains below come from one sample, sequenced in a study of blood T cell repertoires in COVID-19 (dated by TCRdb to about 2020). Libraries were constructed by the immunoSEQ multiplex PCR assay. TCRdb limited this immuneACCESS table to in-frame rearrangements with V and J called. A share of clones is missing; checked studies link under half to unresolved V genes, and the rest is unexplained. In all, the sample holds approximately 150,000 clones, and approximately 82% of those were seen once. The leading ten clones occupy roughly 10% of the sample. The sequenced sample consisted of peripheral blood. The source is a man aged 60-69 years with active or convalescent COVID-19.

This chain uses TRBV27 with TRBJ1-1; a weak D match, TRBD1 (5 bases). The CDR3 loop spans 14 amino acids. Germline V gene data show CDR1 as MNHEY and CDR2 as SMNVEV (reference sequence). V shed 3 bases and J shed 1 base, with 9 bases lying between them. CDR3 residues: CASSFLTGNTEAFF. The CDR3, as DNA: TGTGCCAGCAGTTTTTTAACAGGGAACACTGAAGCTTTCTTT.

The chain couples TRBV6-2 or TRBV6-3 to TRBJ2-1; weak D call: TRBD2 (5 bases). The germline gives CDR1 MNHEY, CDR2 SVGEGT. Between the trimmed V and J ends, which lost 5 bases and 6 bases, there was a span of 8 bases. The CDR3 runs to 12 residues. CDR3 in amino acids: CASSLTSNEQFF. CDR3 sequence (DNA): TGTGCCAGCAGTCTCACTAGCAATGAGCAGTTCTTC.

The rearrangement uses TRBV6-2 or TRBV6-3 and TRBJ2-1; maybe TRBD1 (7 bases). The V gene's germline CDR1 is MNHEY and CDR2 SVGEGT. Trimming stripped 6 bases from V and 8 bases from J, with 20 bases between. This CDR3 spans 15 amino acids. CDR3 DNA sequence: TGTGCCAGCAGCATAGGGGGCTGGGAGGACGATGAGCAGTTCTTC. This codes for CASSIGGWEDDEQFF.

The chain joins TRBV13 to TRBJ2-2; the D gene is possibly TRBD2 (5 bases). Between the trimmed V and J ends, which lost 3 bases and 1 base, there was a span of 12 bases. The CDR3 runs to 16 residues. Germline CDR1 reads PRHDT; CDR2 reads FYEKMQ (reference sequence). The CDR3 region has the DNA TGTGCCAGCAGCTTTTCCAGCGGCAAGAACACCGGGGAGCTGTTTTTT. Its translation: CASSFSSGKNTGELFF.

This chain connects TRBV15 to TRBJ1-1, with unresolved D. V was trimmed by 0 bases and J by 4 bases, leaving 9 bases between them. The CDR3 length is 14 residues. Germline assignment: CDR1 LNHNV and CDR2 YYDKDF (reference sequence). The CDR3 spells CATSRDWSGTEAFF. DNA of the CDR3: TGTGCCACCAGCAGAGATTGGTCGGGCACTGAAGCTTTCTTT.

J is TRBJ1-1 and V is TRBV6-5, with D unresolved. V was trimmed by 0 bases and J by 4 bases, leaving 15 bases between them. The CDR3 sequence is 16 residues long. CDR1 and CDR2 from the germline V gene are MNHEY and SVGAGI. In DNA, the CDR3 is TGTGCCAGCAGTTACTCGGTGGATGAGTGGAGCACTGAAGCTTTCTTT. Encoded protein: CASSYSVDEWSTEAFF.

This clone appeared a few times. This chain connects TRBV7-8 to TRBJ2-7; D is possibly TRBD1 (5 bases). V was trimmed by 3 bases and J by 2 bases, leaving 8 bases between them. This CDR3 has 13 residues. Germline CDR1 SGHVS, CDR2 FQNEAQ. The CDR3 loop is CASSLGPPYEQYV. The CDR3 region has the DNA TGTGCCAGCAGCTTGGGGCCCCCCTACGAGCAGTACGTC.

The chain recombines TRBV18 with TRBJ1-6; D call uncertain. The CDR3 is made up of 14 amino acids. The germline CDR1 and CDR2 sequences are KGHSH and LQKENI. Trimming removed 1 base from V and 5 bases from J, with 6 bases in between. The CDR3 spells CASSPRQNNSPLHF. The CDR3 nucleotides are TGTGCCAGCTCACCACGGCAGAATAATTCACCCCTCCACTTT.

The J gene is TRBJ2-1, the V gene TRBV6-2 or TRBV6-3; 7 bases fit TRBD1. CDR1 and CDR2 from the germline V gene are MNHEY and SVGEGT. The CDR3 sequence is 15 residues long. The J segment lost 6 bases and the V segment lost 2 bases, leaving 7 bases of the junction unmatched. CDR3 sequence (DNA): TGTGCCAGCAGTTACGAGACAGGGTCGAGCAATGAGCAGTTCTTC. Translated, it gives CASSYETGSSNEQFF.

The chain carries TRBV4-3 and TRBJ2-1; 10 bases are a match to TRBD1. The ends lost 0 bases at V and 7 bases at J; junction bases unmatched: 3. Germline V gives CDR1 LGHNA, CDR2 YSLEER. The CDR3 is 15 residues long. In DNA form, the CDR3 reads TGCGCCAGCAGCCAAGAATGGACAGGGGGTAATGAGCAGTTCTTC. It yields the protein CASSQEWTGGNEQFF.

This chain uses TRBV5-1 with TRBJ2-1; 9 positions match TRBD2. Germline V gene lookup returns CDR1 SGHRS and CDR2 YFSETQ. The length of the CDR3 is 16 residues. V lost 4 bases, J lost 4 bases, and 9 bases stayed unmatched. The CDR3 bases are TGCGCCAGCAGCAAAATACTAGCGGGTATTTACAATGAGCAGTTCTTC. Amino acid sequence: CASSKILAGIYNEQFF.

The chain employs TRBV4-3 and TRBJ1-1, with 8 bases that match TRBD1. V lost 4 bases, J lost 5 bases, and 9 bases stayed unmatched. Germline V gene data show CDR1 as LGHNA and CDR2 as YSLEER. The CDR3 runs to 15 residues. The CDR3 region has the DNA TGCGCCAGCAGCCGAGCAGGGGGCGTTCGGACTGAAGCTTTCTTT. Protein sequence: CASSRAGGVRTEAFF.

The chain links TRBV30 to TRBJ1-3; 7 bases map to TRBD1. Germline V lookup: CDR1 GTSNPN, CDR2 SVGIG (reference sequence). CDR3 length: 15 amino acids. J gave up 3 bases and V 2 bases, and 7 bases lay outside the gene matches. The CDR3 nucleotides are TGTGCCTGGAGTTGGGACAGCTTTCGTGGAAACACCATATATTTT. Translated, it gives CAWSWDSFRGNTIYF. The full variable domain, completed using reference TRBV30 and TRBJ1-3, is SQTIHQWPATLVQPVGSPLSLECTVEGTSNPNLYWYRQAAGRGLQLLFYSVGIGQISSEVPQNLSASRPQDRQFILSSKKLLLSDSGFYLCAWSWDSFRGNTIYFGEGSWLTVV.

This clone was seen a single time. The chain carries TRBV7-2 and TRBJ1-2; the D gene is possibly TRBD1 (5 bases). The germline V gene has CDR1 SGHTA and CDR2 FQGNSA. V was pared by 1 base and J by 0 bases, with 15 bases between. The CDR3 is 17 amino acids. The CDR3 DNA follows: TGTGCCAGCAGCTTAGTCCTGACAGCCGTCTCTAACTATGGCTACACCTTC. It codes for CASSLVLTAVSNYGYTF.

The chain employs TRBV24-1 and TRBJ2-3, with D perhaps matching TRBD2 (5 bases). Germline V CDR1 and CDR2: KGHDR, SFDVKD. The CDR3 contains 14 residues. V gave up 4 bases and J gave up 0 bases, with 7 bases separating them. The DNA of the CDR3 is TGTGCCACCAGTGAGTCGGGGAGCACAGATACGCAGTATTTT. Amino acid sequence: CATSESGSTDTQYF.

The V gene is TRBV7-2, the J gene TRBJ1-6; 9 bases align to TRBD1. Unmatched junction bases numbered 5, after V lost 4 bases and J lost 7 bases. CDR1 is SGHTA, CDR2 FQGNSA, per germline. The CDR3 covers 15 residues. CDR3 DNA sequence: TGTGCCAGCAGCTCCGGGACAGGGCCCAATTCACCCCTCCACTTT. Translated, it gives CASSSGTGPNSPLHF. Full variable domain (outside the CDR3, taken from reference TRBV7-2 and TRBJ1-6): GAGVSQSPSNKVTEKGKDVELRCDPISGHTALYWYRQSLGQGLEFLIYFQGNSAPDKSGLPSDRFSAERTGGSVSTLTIQRTQQEDSAVYLCASSSGTGPNSPLHFGNGTRLTVT.

The chain employs TRBV19 and TRBJ1-1, with D uncertain. V was clipped by 3 bases and J by 0 bases, with 5 bases between them. The CDR3 runs to 13 residues. CDR1 is LNHDA and CDR2 is SQIVND in the germline V gene (reference sequence). DNA for the CDR3: TGTGCCAGTAGTATTCGGTTGAACACTGAAGCTTTCTTT. Its translation: CASSIRLNTEAFF.

This clone showed up just once. The chain links TRBV18 to TRBJ2-7; the D is unclear. The CDR3 covers 15 residues. CDR1 is KGHSH, CDR2 LQKENI, per germline. V shed 4 bases and J shed 9 bases, with 22 bases lying between them. DNA of the CDR3: TGTGCCAGCTCACTCAGACCGGAACTACTGATTGGGCAGTACGTC. Translated, it gives CASSLRPELLIGQYV.

This clone was seen a few times. The chain uses TRBV5-4 and TRBJ1-1; D is ambiguous. The CDR3 is made up of 16 amino acids. Germline V gene data show CDR1 as SGHNT and CDR2 as YYREEE (reference sequence). Trimming pared 4 bases from V and 0 bases from J, leaving 16 bases between. The CDR3 is CASSRSGVLMNTEAFF. For the CDR3, the DNA is TGTGCCAGCAGCAGGTCAGGTGTCCTAATGAACACTGAAGCTTTCTTT.